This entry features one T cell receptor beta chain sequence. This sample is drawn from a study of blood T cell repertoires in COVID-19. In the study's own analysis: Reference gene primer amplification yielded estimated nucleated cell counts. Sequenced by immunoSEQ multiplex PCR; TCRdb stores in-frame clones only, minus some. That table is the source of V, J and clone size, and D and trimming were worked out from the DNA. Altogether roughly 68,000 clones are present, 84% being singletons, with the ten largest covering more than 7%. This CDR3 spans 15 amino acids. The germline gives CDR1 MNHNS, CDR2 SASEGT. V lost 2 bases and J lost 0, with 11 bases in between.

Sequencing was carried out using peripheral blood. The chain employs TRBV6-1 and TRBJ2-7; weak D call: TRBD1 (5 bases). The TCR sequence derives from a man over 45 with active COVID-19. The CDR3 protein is CASSETTDPSYEQYF. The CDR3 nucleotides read TGTGCCAGCAGTGAAACGACAGACCCCTCCTACGAGCAGTACTTC.